Listed here are 30 T cell receptor beta chains from one sample, sequenced in a study of Ad26.COV2.S vaccination and SARS-CoV-2 variants. Method: immunoSEQ multiplex PCR; TCRdb's copy keeps in-frame clones and lacks some. The table shows roughly 350,000 clones, with about 87% occurring only once. Treatment indicated: roughly 20 received Ad26.COV2.S at low or high dose, single or two shots; roughly 5 received placebo; per-sample allocation not given. Repertoires come from day 63 after the first vaccine or placebo injection. The sequenced sample was peripheral blood, obtained in a trial of Ad26.COV2.S vaccine versus placebo. The receptors derive from a person between 18 and 59 years old who received the Ad26.COV2.S COVID-19 vaccine or a placebo.

The chain has TRBV4-1 and TRBJ1-5; no firm D call. The CDR3 is made up of 15 amino acids. V was trimmed by 0 bases and J by 2 bases, leaving 8 bases between them. The V gene's germline CDR1 is MGHRA and CDR2 YSYEKL. The CDR3 region has the DNA TGCGCCAGCAGCCAAGAATGGGCAGGCAATCAGCCCCAGCATTTT. This gives the protein CASSQEWAGNQPQHF.

This clone appeared a single time. This chain connects TRBV28 to TRBJ2-2; D unresolved. Per the germline V gene, CDR1 is MDHEN and CDR2 is SYDVKM. This CDR3 comprises 11 residues. V gave up 7 bases and J gave up 3 bases, with 3 bases separating them. The CDR3 reads CASTDTGELFF. As DNA, the CDR3 is TGTGCCAGCACCGACACCGGGGAGCTGTTTTTT.

The chain combines TRBV3-1 (or the pseudogene TRBV3-2) with TRBJ2-7; the D is unclear. The CDR3 is 14 amino acids. CDR1 and CDR2 from the germline V gene are LGHDT and YNNKEL (reference sequence). V was cut by 4 bases and J by 5 bases, with 15 bases left in between. This CDR3 is CASSLLTGSDEQYF. The CDR3 DNA is TGTGCCAGCAGCCTATTGACGGGTTCGGACGAGCAGTACTTC.

This chain connects TRBV7-2 to TRBJ1-1; a weak D match, TRBD1 (5 bases). The CDR3 covers 19 residues. Germline V CDR1 and CDR2: SGHTA, FQGNSA. V was trimmed by 1 base and J by 1 base, leaving 22 bases between them. CDR3 loop: CASSLDSLGLTIGNTEAFF. The CDR3 DNA reads TGTGCCAGCAGCTTAGACAGTCTGGGACTCACAATTGGGAACACTGAAGCTTTCTTT.

The chain couples TRBV15 to TRBJ2-3; 10 nucleotides agree with TRBD2. V gave up 8 bases and J gave up 1 base; unmatched junction bases: 3. The CDR3 runs 14 residues. Germline-derived CDR1 and CDR2 are LNHNV and YYDKDF (reference sequence). CDR3 nucleotides: TGTGCCACCGTCGGGACTAGCGGCACAGATACGCAGTATTTT. The encoded protein is CATVGTSGTDTQYF.

This rearrangement joins TRBV29-1 to TRBJ2-2, with 8 bases lining up with TRBD2. V shed 5 bases, J shed 3 bases, and the junction held 8 bases outside the gene matches. Germline loops: CDR1 SQVTM, CDR2 ANQGSEA. CDR3 length: 15 residues. In DNA, the CDR3 is TGCAGCGTTTCCATAGCGGGGAAATACACCGGGGAGCTGTTTTTT. As protein: CSVSIAGKYTGELFF.

The chain uses TRBV28 and TRBJ2-4; D might be TRBD1 (6 bases). This CDR3 has 19 amino acids. The V gene's germline CDR1 is MDHEN and CDR2 SYDVKM. V lost 1 base and J 1 base, leaving 20 bases between the germline ends. The CDR3 region is CASSLFKMRARGAKNIQYF. CDR3 nucleotides: TGTGCCAGCAGTTTATTCAAGATGAGGGCCAGGGGCGCCAAAAACATTCAGTACTTC.

The chain couples TRBV5-6 to TRBJ1-5, with 7 bases identical to TRBD1. This CDR3 spans 14 amino acids. V was clipped by 4 bases and J by 6 bases; unmatched bases: 7. Germline V gives CDR1 SGHDT, CDR2 YYEEEE. Written as DNA, the CDR3 is TGTGCCAGCAGCCAGACAGGGCGTTCTCAGCCCCAGCATTTT. This gives the protein CASSQTGRSQPQHF.

The chain combines TRBV7-9 with TRBJ1-1; D remains ambiguous. CDR1 SEHNR and CDR2 FQNEAQ come from the germline V gene (reference sequence). V gave up 5 bases and J gave up 4 bases, with 17 bases separating them. The length of the CDR3 is 15 residues. CDR3 amino acids: CASSRLLGDVTEAFF. The CDR3 bases are TGTGCCAGCAGCCGACTCCTGGGAGACGTCACTGAAGCTTTCTTT.

The genes are TRBV7-2 and TRBJ1-2; D is unclear. The CDR3 length is 13 residues. Between the trimmed V and J ends, which lost 5 bases and 9 bases, there was a span of 16 bases. Germline CDR1 reads SGHTA; CDR2 reads FQGNSA. The CDR3 is CASSIAADNRYTF. DNA of the CDR3: TGTGCCAGCAGCATCGCGGCAGATAACCGCTACACCTTC.

J is TRBJ2-5 and V is TRBV28; weak D call: TRBD1 (5 bases). CDR1 is MDHEN and CDR2 is SYDVKM in the germline V gene. With 2 bases removed from V and 5 bases from J, the gap between germline ends came to 15 bases. The length of the CDR3 is 15 residues. Here the CDR3 reads CASSLVAGIGETQYF. In nucleotides, the CDR3 is TGTGCCAGCAGTTTAGTGGCAGGGATAGGGGAGACCCAGTACTTC.

This rearrangement joins TRBV14 to TRBJ1-1; D gene uncertain. CDR1 and CDR2 (germline): SGHDN, FVKESK. V was clipped by 2 bases and J by 6 bases, with 10 bases between them. This CDR3 contains 13 residues. CDR3 in DNA: TGTGCCAGCAGCCAAATACACGGCGCTGAAGCTTTCTTT. This sequence encodes CASSQIHGAEAFF.

The chain employs TRBV25-1 and TRBJ1-3; TRBD1 might be the D (5 bases). This CDR3 comprises 14 residues. CDR1 and CDR2 (germline): MGHDK, SYGVNS. Trimming cost V 4 bases and J 1 base, with 8 bases left between them. The CDR3 protein is CASSVGVSGNTIYF. The CDR3 nucleotides are TGTGCCAGCAGTGTGGGGGTGTCTGGAAACACCATATATTTT.

The chain employs TRBV4-1 and TRBJ2-2; D is undetermined. The V end was cut by 0 bases, the J end by 7 bases, with 3 bases between. The CDR3 has 12 residues. Germline V lookup: CDR1 MGHRA, CDR2 YSYEKL. The CDR3 reads CASSQEIGELFF. CDR3 in DNA: TGCGCCAGCAGCCAAGAAATCGGGGAGCTGTTTTTT.

The chain employs TRBV6-6 and TRBJ2-2; TRBD1 or TRBD2 may be the D gene (5 bases each). This CDR3 contains 15 residues. The germline V gene has CDR1 MNHNY and CDR2 SVGAGI (reference sequence). Deletions cut 5 bases from V and 2 bases from J, with 12 bases between. Here the CDR3 reads CASSLGTPNTGELFF. The CDR3 DNA follows: TGTGCCAGCAGTCTAGGGACCCCTAACACCGGGGAGCTGTTTTTT.

V and J are TRBV5-6 and TRBJ2-7; no definite D call. Between the trimmed V and J ends, which lost 0 bases and 0 bases, there was a span of 10 bases. This CDR3 is built from 15 residues. The germline gives CDR1 SGHDT, CDR2 YYEEEE. CDR3 coding DNA: TGTGCCAGCAGCTTGGGCGACAACCCCTCCTACGAGCAGTACTTC. Translated, it gives CASSLGDNPSYEQYF.

The CDR3 reads CASSSGLAVKNIQYF. CDR3 in DNA: TGTGCCAGCAGTTCGGGACTAGCGGTAAAAAACATTCAGTACTTC. The V gene is TRBV28, the J gene TRBJ2-4; 11 positions agree with TRBD2. Germline-derived CDR1 and CDR2 are MDHEN and SYDVKM. V lost 4 bases, J lost 4 bases, and 3 bases stayed unmatched. The CDR3 sequence is 15 residues long.

The CDR3 region is CASSLDRGAGNTIYF. The CDR3 nucleotides are TGTGCCAGCAGCTTAGACAGGGGCGCTGGAAACACCATATATTTT. This chain uses TRBV7-3 with TRBJ1-3, with 8 bases identical to TRBD1. The CDR3 is made up of 15 amino acids. CDR1 SGHTA and CDR2 FQGTGA come from the germline V gene. The ends lost 2 bases at V and 2 bases at J; junction bases unmatched: 2.

The CDR3 reads CASSPQAGGNEKLFF. DNA for the CDR3: TGTGCCAGCAGCCCCCAGGCAGGGGGTAATGAAAAACTGTTTTTT. V is TRBV7-2 and J is TRBJ1-4, with TRBD1 matching over 7 bases. With V trimmed by 5 bases and J by 4 bases, 7 bases remained unmatched. The germline CDR1 and CDR2 sequences are SGHTA and FQGNSA. This CDR3 spans 15 amino acids.

This clone was recorded a few times. The chain is built from TRBV12-5 and TRBJ2-7, with D perhaps given as TRBD1 or TRBD2 (7 bases each). This CDR3 has 12 amino acids. Germline CDR1 reads LGHNT; CDR2 reads FRNRAP. V dropped 5 bases and J dropped 7 bases, with 12 bases sitting between them. This CDR3 reads CASGHQGGEQYF. CDR3 nucleotides: TGTGCTAGTGGTCACCAGGGGGGGGAGCAGTACTTC.

In its sample, this clone was seen once. The chain employs TRBV3-1 (or the pseudogene TRBV3-2) and TRBJ2-2; D is uncertain. Between the trimmed V and J ends, which lost 8 bases and 3 bases, there was a span of 4 bases. The germline V gene encodes CDR1 LGHDT and CDR2 YNNKEL (reference sequence). The CDR3 sequence is 11 residues long. The CDR3 nucleotides read TGTGCCAGCGGAGACACCGGGGAGCTGTTTTTT. Translating it yields CASGDTGELFF.

The chain combines TRBV5-6 with TRBJ2-3; 10 bases align to TRBD2. The CDR3 consists of 16 residues. From germline, CDR1 is SGHDT and CDR2 YYEEEE. V was clipped by 4 bases and J by 3 bases; unmatched bases: 8. CDR3 coding DNA: TGTGCCAGCAGCCGGATCTCTAGCGGGAGTACAGATACGCAGTATTTT. The encoded protein is CASSRISSGSTDTQYF.

The chain couples TRBV7-9 to TRBJ1-1; 10 bases agree with TRBD1. J was trimmed by 7 bases and V by 5 bases; bases with no gene match: 7. Germline CDR1 and CDR2: SEHNR and FQNEAQ (reference sequence). The CDR3 contains 14 residues. CDR3 in amino acids: CASSDRGRRNEAFF. The DNA for the CDR3 is TGTGCCAGCAGCGACAGGGGGCGAAGGAATGAAGCTTTCTTT.

The gene calls are TRBV27 and TRBJ2-3, with 7 bases that match TRBD1. Per the germline V gene, CDR1 is MNHEY and CDR2 is SMNVEV (reference sequence). This CDR3 has 15 amino acids. V gave up 7 bases and J gave up 0 bases; unmatched junction bases: 7. The CDR3 region is CASTLLGGSTDTQYF. CDR3 coding DNA: TGTGCCAGCACCCTACTAGGGGGCAGCACAGATACGCAGTATTTT.

CDR3 residues: CASTPSGGGTEAFF. CDR3 nucleotides: TGCGCCAGCACCCCTAGTGGAGGGGGGACTGAAGCTTTCTTT. The chain joins TRBV5-1 to TRBJ1-1; D possibly corresponds to TRBD1 (6 bases). V dropped 6 bases and J dropped 5 bases, with 17 bases sitting between them. Germline V CDR1 and CDR2: SGHRS, YFSETQ. CDR3 length equals 14 residues.

The rearrangement links TRBV2 to TRBJ1-4; D remains ambiguous. The ends were cut back, 3 bases at V and 10 bases at J, with 6 bases in the middle. This CDR3 has 11 amino acids. Germline V CDR1 and CDR2: SNHLY, FYNNEI. CDR3 loop: CASSDDLKLFF. CDR3 nucleotide sequence: TGTGCCAGCAGTGACGACCTAAAACTGTTTTTT.

This clone was seen ten or more times. V is TRBV27 and J is TRBJ2-7; 7 bases align to TRBD2. Germline-derived CDR1 and CDR2 are MNHEY and SMNVEV (reference sequence). Unmatched junction bases numbered 10, after V lost 4 bases and J lost 1 base. The CDR3 is 16 residues long. CDR3 DNA: TGTGCCAGCAGTTCCGGGGGACTACCAAATTCCTACGAGCAGTACTTC. Residues: CASSSGGLPNSYEQYF.

V gene TRBV7-8 combines with J gene TRBJ1-1, with D unresolved. Germline values: CDR1 SGHVS, CDR2 FQNEAQ. The germline V and J ends were trimmed by 5 bases and 7 bases, with 23 bases remaining between them. CDR3 size: 16 residues. The CDR3 sequence: CASSPDRVHGLVEAFF. CDR3 DNA: TGTGCCAGCAGCCCAGATAGGGTTCATGGTTTGGTTGAAGCTTTCTTT.

CDR3 in amino acids: CAIKGLGYEQYF. CDR3 nucleotides: TGTGCCATCAAGGGTTTAGGATACGAGCAGTACTTC. The chain is built from TRBV27 and TRBJ2-7; D is uncertain. CDR3 size: 12 residues. The V end lost 10 bases, the J end lost 4 bases, and 14 bases lay between the germline ends. Germline V gene lookup returns CDR1 MNHEY and CDR2 SMNVEV (reference sequence).

This clone has only one observation. The V call is TRBV4-3, the J call TRBJ1-1; D not resolved. This CDR3 has 15 amino acids. The V end was cut by 2 bases, the J end by 1 base, with 11 bases between. Germline values: CDR1 LGHNA, CDR2 YSLEER. CDR3 in DNA: TGCGCCAGCAGCCAACCCGGGCCGCAGAACACTGAAGCTTTCTTT. The encoded protein is CASSQPGPQNTEAFF.